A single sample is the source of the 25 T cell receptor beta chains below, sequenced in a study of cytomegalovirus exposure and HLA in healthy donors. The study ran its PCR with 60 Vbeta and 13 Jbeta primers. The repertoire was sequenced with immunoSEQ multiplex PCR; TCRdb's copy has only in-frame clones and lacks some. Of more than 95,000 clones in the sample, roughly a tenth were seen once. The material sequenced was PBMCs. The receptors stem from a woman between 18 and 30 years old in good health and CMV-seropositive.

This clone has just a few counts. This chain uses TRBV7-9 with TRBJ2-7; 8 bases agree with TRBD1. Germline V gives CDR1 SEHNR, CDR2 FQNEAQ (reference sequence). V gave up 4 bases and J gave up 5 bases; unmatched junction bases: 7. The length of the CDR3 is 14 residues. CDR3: CASSSRTGIHEQYF. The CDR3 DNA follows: TGTGCCAGCAGCTCCCGGACAGGGATCCACGAGCAGTACTTC.

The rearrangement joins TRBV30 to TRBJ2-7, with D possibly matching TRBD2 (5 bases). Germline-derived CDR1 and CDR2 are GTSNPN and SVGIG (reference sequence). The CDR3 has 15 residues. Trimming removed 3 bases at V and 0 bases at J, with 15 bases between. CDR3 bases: TGTGCCTGGAGCTTGATGGGTGGGAGCTCCTACGAGCAGTACTTC. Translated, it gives CAWSLMGGSSYEQYF.

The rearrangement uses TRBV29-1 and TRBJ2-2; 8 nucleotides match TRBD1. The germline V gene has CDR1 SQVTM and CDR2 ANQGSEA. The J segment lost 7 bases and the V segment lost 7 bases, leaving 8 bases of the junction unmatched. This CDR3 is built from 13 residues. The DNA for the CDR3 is TGCAGCGGGTGGCAGGGGGCAGGCGGGGAGCTGTTTTTT. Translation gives CSGWQGAGGELFF.

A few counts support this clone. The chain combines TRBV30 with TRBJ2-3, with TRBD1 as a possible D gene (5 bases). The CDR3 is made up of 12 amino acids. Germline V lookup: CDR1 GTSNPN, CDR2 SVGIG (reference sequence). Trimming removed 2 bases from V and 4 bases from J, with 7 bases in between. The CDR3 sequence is CAWSTGADTQYF. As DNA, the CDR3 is TGTGCCTGGAGTACAGGAGCAGATACGCAGTATTTT.

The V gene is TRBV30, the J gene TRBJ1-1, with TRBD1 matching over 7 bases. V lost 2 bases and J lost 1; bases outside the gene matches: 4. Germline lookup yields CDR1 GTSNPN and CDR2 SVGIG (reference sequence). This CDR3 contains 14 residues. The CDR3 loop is CAWSRGQSNTEAFF. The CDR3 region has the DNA TGTGCCTGGAGTCGGGGACAGTCGAACACTGAAGCTTTCTTT.

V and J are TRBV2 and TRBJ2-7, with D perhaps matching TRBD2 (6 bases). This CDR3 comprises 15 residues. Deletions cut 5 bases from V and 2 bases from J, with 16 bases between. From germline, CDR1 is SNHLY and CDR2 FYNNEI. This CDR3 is CASSRFSGIPYEQYF. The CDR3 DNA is TGTGCCAGCAGTAGGTTTAGCGGTATTCCCTACGAGCAGTACTTC.

The CDR3 bases are TGTGCCAGCAGCTTAGACGGACAGTCCTACGAGCAGTACTTC. This translates into CASSLDGQSYEQYF. J is TRBJ2-7 and V is TRBV11-3; TRBD1 is a possible D gene (6 bases). The V and J ends lost 0 bases and 1 base respectively, with 7 bases between them. The CDR3 covers 14 residues. Germline CDR1 reads SGHNT; CDR2 reads YENEEA. The full variable domain, its missing parts supplied by reference TRBV11-3 and TRBJ2-7, is EAGVVQSPRYKIIEKKQPVAFWCNPISGHNTLYWYLQNLGQGPELLIRYENEEAVDDSQLPKDRFSAERLKGVDSTLKIQPAELGDSAVYLCASSLDGQSYEQYFGPGTRLTVT.

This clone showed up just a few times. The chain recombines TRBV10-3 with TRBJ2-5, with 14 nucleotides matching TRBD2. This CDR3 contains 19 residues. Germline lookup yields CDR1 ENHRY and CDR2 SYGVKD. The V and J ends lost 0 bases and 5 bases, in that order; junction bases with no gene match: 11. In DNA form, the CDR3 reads TGTGCCATCAGTGAGTCGTGGGGACTAGCGGGGGACCTCCGGGAGACCCAGTACTTC. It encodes CAISESWGLAGDLRETQYF.

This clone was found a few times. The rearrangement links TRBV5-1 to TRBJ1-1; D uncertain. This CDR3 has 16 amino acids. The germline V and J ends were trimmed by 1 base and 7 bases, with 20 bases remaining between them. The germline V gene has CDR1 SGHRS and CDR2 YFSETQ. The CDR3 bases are TGCGCCAGCAGCTTGTTCGGCGCGAATCGGGAGGATGAAGCTTTCTTT. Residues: CASSLFGANREDEAFF.

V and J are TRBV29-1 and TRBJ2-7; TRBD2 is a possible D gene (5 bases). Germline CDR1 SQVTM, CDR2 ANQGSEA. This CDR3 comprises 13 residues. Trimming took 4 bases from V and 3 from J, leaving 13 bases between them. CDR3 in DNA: TGCAGCGTTGTCAGCGGCCCTAACTACGAGCAGTACTTC. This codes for CSVVSGPNYEQYF.

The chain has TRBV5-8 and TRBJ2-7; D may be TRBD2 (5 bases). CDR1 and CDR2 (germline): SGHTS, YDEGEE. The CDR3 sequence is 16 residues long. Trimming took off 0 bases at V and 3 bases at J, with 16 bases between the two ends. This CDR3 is CASSLELSGPNYEQYF. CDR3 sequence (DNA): TGTGCCAGCAGCTTGGAACTCAGCGGCCCTAACTACGAGCAGTACTTC. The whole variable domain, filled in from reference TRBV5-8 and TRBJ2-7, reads EAGVTQSPTHLIKTRGQQATLRCSPISGHTSVYWYQQALGLGLQFLLWYDEGEERNRGNFPPRFSGRQFPNYSSELNVNALELEDSALYLCASSLELSGPNYEQYFGPGTRLTVT.

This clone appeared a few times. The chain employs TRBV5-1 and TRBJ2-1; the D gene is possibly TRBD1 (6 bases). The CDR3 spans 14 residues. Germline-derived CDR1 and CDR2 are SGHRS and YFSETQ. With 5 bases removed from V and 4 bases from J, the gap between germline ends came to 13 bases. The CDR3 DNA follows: TGCGCCAGCAGGCTACGGACAGATTACAATGAGCAGTTCTTC. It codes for CASRLRTDYNEQFF.

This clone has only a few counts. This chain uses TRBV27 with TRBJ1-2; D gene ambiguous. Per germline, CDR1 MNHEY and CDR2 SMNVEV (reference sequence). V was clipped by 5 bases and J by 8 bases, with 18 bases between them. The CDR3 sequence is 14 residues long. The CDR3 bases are TGTGCCAGCAGTCCTCTACTGGGTGTCGGGGGCTACACCTTC. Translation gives CASSPLLGVGGYTF.

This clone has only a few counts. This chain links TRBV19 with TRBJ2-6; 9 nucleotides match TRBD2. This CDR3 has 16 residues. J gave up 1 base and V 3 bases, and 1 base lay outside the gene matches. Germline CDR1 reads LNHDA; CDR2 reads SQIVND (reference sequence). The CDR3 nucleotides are TGTGCCAGTAGTATGCTAGCGGGGTCTGGGGCCAACGTCCTGACTTTC. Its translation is CASSMLAGSGANVLTF. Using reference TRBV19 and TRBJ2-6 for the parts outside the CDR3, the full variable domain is DGGITQSPKYLFRKEGQNVTLSCEQNLNHDAMYWYRQDPGQGLRLIYYSQIVNDFQKGDIAEGYSVSREKKESFPLTVTSAQKNPTAFYLCASSMLAGSGANVLTFGAGSRLTVL.

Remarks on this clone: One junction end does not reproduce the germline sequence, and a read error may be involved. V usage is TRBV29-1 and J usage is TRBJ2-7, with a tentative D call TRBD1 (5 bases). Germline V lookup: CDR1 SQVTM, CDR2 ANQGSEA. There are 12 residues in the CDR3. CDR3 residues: CRVVVGPYEQYF. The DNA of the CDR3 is TGCAGAGTTGTGGTGGGGCCTTACGAGCAGTACTTC.

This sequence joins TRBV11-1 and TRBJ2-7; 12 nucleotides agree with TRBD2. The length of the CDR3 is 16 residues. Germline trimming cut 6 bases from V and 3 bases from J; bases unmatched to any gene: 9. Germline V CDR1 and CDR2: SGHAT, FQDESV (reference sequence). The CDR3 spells CASSLDRLAGVYEQYF. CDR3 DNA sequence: TGTGCCAGCAGTCTTGATAGACTAGCGGGAGTCTACGAGCAGTACTTC. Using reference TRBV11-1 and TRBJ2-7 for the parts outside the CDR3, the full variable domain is EAEVAQSPRYKITEKSQAVAFWCDPISGHATLYWYRQILGQGPELLVQFQDESVVDDSQLPKDRFSAERLKGVDSTLKIQPAELGDSAMYLCASSLDRLAGVYEQYFGPGTRLTVT.

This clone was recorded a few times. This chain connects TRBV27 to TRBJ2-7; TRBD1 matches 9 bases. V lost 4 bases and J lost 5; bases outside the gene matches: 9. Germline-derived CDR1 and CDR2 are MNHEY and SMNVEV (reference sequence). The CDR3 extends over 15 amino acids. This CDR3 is CASSSSGTGPNEQYF. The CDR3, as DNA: TGTGCCAGCAGTTCGTCCGGGACAGGGCCAAACGAGCAGTACTTC.

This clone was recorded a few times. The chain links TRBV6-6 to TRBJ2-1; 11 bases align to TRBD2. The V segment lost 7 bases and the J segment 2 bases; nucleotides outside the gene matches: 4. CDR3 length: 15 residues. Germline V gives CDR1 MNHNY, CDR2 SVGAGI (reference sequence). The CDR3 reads CASILTSGAYNEQFF. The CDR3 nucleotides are TGTGCCAGCATTCTGACTAGCGGGGCCTACAATGAGCAGTTCTTC.

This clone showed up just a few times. In DNA, the CDR3 is TGTGCCAGCAGCTTTACATTAGCGGTCTACAATGAGCAGTTCTTC. Translation gives CASSFTLAVYNEQFF. The gene calls are TRBV5-4 and TRBJ2-1, with a weak D call TRBD2 (6 bases). The germline V gene has CDR1 SGHNT and CDR2 YYREEE (reference sequence). The V and J ends lost 2 bases and 3 bases respectively, with 12 bases between them. This CDR3 is 15 amino acids long.

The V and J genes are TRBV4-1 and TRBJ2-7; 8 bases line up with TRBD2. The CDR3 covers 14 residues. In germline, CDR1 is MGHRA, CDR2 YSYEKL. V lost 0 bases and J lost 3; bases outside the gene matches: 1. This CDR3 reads CASSQEGTSYEQYF. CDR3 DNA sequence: TGCGCCAGCAGCCAAGAGGGGACTAGCTACGAGCAGTACTTC.

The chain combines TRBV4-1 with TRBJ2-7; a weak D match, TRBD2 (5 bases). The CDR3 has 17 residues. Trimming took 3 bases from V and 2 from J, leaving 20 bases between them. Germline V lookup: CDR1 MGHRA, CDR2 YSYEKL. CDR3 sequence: CASSQISLGMQPYEQYF. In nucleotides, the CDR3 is TGCGCCAGCAGCCAGATTTCACTCGGGATGCAGCCCTACGAGCAGTACTTC.

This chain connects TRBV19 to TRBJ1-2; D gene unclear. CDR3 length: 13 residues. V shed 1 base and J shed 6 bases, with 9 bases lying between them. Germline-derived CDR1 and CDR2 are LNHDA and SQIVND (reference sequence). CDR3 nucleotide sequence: TGTGCCAGTAGTATAGGTGGAGGGAATGGCTACACCTTC. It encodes CASSIGGGNGYTF.

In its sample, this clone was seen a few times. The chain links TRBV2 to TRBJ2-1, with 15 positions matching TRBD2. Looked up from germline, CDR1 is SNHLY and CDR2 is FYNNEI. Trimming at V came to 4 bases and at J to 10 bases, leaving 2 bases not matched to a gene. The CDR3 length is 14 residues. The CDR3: CASSAGLAGGEQFF. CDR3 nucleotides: TGTGCCAGCAGTGCGGGACTAGCGGGAGGAGAGCAGTTCTTC.

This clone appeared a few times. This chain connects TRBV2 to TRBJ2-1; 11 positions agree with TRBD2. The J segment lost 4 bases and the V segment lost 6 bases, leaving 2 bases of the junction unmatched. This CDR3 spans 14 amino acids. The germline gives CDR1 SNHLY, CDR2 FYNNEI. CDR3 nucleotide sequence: TGTGCCAGCAGAACTAGCGGGGGTTACAATGAGCAGTTCTTC. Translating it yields CASRTSGGYNEQFF. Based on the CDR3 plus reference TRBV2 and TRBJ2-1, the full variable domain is EPEVTQTPSHQVTQMGQEVILRCVPISNHLYFYWYRQILGQKVEFLVSFYNNEISEKSEIFDDQFSVERPDGSNFTLKIRSTKLEDSAMYFCASRTSGGYNEQFFGPGTRLTVL.

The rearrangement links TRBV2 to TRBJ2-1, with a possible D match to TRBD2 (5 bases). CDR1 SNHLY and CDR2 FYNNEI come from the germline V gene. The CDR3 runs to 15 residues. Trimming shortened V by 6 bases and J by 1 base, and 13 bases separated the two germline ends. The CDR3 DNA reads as TGTGCCAGCAGCGGCGGGTTTGGTTCCTACAATGAGCAGTTCTTC. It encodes CASSGGFGSYNEQFF.